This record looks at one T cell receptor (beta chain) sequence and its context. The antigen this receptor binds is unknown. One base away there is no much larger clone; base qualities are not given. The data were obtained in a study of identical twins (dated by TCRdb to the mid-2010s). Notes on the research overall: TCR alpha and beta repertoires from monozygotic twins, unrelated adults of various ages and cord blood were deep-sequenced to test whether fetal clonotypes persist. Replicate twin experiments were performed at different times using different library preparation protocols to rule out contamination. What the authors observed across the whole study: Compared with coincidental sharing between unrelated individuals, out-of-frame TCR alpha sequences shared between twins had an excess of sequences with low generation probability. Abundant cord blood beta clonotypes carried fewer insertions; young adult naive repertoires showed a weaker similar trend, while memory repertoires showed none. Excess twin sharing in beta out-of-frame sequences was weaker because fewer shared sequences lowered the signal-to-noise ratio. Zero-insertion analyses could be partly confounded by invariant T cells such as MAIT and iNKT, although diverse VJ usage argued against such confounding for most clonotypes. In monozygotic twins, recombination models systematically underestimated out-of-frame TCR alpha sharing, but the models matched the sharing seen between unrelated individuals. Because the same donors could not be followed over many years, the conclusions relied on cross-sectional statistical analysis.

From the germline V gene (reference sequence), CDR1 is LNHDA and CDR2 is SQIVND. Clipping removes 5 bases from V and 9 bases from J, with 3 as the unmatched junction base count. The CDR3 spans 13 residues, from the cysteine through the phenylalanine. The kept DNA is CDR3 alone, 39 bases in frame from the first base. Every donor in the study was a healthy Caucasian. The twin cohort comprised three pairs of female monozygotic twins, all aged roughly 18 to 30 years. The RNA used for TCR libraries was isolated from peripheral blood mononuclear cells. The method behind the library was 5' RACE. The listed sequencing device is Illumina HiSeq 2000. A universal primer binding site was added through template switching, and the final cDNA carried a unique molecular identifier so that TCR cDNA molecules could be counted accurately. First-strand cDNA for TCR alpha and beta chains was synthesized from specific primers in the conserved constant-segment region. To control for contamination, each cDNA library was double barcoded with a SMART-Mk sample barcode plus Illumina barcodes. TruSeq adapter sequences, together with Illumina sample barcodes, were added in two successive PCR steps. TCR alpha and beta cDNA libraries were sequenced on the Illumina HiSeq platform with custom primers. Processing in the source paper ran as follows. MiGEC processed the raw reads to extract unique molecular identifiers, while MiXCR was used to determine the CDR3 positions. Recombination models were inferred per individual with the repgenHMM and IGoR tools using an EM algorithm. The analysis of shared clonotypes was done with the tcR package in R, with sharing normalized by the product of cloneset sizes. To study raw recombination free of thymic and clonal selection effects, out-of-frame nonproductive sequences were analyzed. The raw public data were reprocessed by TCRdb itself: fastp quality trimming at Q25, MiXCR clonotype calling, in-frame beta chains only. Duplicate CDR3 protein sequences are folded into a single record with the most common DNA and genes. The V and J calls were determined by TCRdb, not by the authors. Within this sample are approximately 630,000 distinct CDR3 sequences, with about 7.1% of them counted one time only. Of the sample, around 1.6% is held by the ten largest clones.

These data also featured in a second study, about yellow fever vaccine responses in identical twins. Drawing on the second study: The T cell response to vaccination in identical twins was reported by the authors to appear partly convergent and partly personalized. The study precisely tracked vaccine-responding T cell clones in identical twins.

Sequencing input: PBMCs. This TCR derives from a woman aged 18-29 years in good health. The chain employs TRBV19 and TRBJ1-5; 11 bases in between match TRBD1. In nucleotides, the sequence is TGTGCCAGTAGTTCCGGGACAGGGGGGCCCCAGCATTTT. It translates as CASSSGTGGPQHF. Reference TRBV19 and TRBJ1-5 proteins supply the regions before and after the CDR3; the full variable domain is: DGGITQSPKYLFRKEGQNVTLSCEQNLNHDAMYWYRQDPGQGLRLIYYSQIVNDFQKGDIAEGYSVSREKKESFPLTVTSAQKNPTAFYLCASSSGTGGPQHFGDGTRLSIL.